This TCR beta chain is drawn from a study of T cell changes during pregnancy in multiple sclerosis. Method: immunoSEQ multiplex PCR; TCRdb's copy keeps in-frame clones and lacks some. The data show over 55,000 clones, roughly 88% seen once. V lost 7 bases, J lost 4 bases, and 31 bases lay in between. Germline V CDR1 and CDR2: LNHDA, SQIVND (reference sequence). The CDR3 contains 19 residues. This sequence joins TRBV19 and TRBJ1-1; the D gene is possibly TRBD1 (5 bases). The source was peripheral blood, collected after pregnancy. This TCR was sampled from a female donor in good health, enrolled as a control in a pregnancy study. The CDR3 nucleotides read TGTGCCAGTATTCGGGGGGGGTCGGGTGGGAGGATAGTCGGCACTGAAGCTTTCTTT. Translated, it gives CASIRGGSGGRIVGTEAFF.